The T cell receptor beta chain described here comes from a study of shared clonotypes between healthy human individuals. About the study: A donor's plate count was three for CD4 naive and three for CD4 memory; CD8 naive had two and CD8 memory one.

A CD45RA-negative memory subset and a CD45RA+ naive subset were separated from the CD4+ cells. CDR3 length equals 15 residues. V gave up 0 bases and J gave up 5 bases; unmatched junction bases: 7. In germline, CDR1 is SGHRS, CDR2 YFSETQ. Each subset's genomic DNA was split evenly across several immunoSEQ plates. The protocol was immunoSEQ multiplex PCR, while the TCRdb copy is restricted to in-frame clones and leaves out a portion. This sample yields 2 million to 2.5 million clones, of which roughly 93% are seen a single time; more than 0.35% belongs to the top ten. The source is a man aged 18 to 30 in good health. Some clones in this sample may be carry-over from other donors' samples. The chain recombines TRBV5-1 with TRBJ2-5; 7 nucleotides match TRBD2. Sequencing was done on a sample of naive CD4+ T cells from PBMCs. Regarding subset: CD45RA+ positively selected. The CDR3 spells CASSLDPGGAETQYF. The DNA of the CDR3 is TGCGCCAGCAGCTTGGATCCGGGAGGTGCGGAGACCCAGTACTTC.